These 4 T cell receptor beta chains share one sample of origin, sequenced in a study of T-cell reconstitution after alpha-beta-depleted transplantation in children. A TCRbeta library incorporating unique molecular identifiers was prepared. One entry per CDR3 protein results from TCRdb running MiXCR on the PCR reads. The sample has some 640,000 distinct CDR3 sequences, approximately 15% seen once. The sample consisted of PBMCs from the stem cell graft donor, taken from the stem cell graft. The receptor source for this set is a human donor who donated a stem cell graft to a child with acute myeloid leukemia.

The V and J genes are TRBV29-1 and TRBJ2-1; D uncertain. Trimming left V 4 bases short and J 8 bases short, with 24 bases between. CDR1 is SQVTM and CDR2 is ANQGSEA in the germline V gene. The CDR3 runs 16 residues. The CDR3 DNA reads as TGCAGCGTTGGAAGGTACGGGCACGCAAGTGAGTATGAGCAGTTCTTC. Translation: CSVGRYGHASEYEQFF.

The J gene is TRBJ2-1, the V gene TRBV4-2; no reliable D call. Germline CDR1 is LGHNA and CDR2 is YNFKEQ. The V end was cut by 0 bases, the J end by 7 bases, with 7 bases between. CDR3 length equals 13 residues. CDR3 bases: TGTGCCAGCAGCCAAGATCCCCCGAATGAGCAGTTCTTC. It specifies CASSQDPPNEQFF.

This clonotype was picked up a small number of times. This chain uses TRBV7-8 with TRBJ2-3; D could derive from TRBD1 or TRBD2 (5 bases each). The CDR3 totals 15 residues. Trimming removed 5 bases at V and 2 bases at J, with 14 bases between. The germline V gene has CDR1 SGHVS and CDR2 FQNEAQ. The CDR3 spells CASSRTGTLTDTQYF. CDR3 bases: TGTGCCAGCAGCCGGACCGGGACCCTCACAGATACGCAGTATTTT.

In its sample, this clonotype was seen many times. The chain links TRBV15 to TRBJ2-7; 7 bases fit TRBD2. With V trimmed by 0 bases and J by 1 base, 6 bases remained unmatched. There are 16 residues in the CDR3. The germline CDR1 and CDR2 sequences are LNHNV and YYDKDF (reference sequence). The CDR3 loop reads CATSRDQVGGSYEQYF. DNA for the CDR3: TGTGCCACCAGCAGAGATCAGGTGGGGGGGTCCTACGAGCAGTACTTC.